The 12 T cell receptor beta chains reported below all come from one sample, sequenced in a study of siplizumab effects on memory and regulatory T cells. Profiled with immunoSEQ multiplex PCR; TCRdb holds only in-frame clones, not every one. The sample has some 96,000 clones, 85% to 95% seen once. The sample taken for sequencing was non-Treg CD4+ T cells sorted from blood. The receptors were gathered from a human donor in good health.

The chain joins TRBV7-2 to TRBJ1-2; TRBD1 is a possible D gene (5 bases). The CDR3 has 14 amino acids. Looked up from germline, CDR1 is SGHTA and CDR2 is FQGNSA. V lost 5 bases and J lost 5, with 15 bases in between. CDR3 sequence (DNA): TGTGCCAGCAGCCCCATGCGGGGCCCATATGGCTACACCTTC. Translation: CASSPMRGPYGYTF.

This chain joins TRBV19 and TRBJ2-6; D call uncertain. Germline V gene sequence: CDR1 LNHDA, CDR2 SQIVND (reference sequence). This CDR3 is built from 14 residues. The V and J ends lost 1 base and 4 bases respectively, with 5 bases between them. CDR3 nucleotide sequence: TGTGCCAGTAGTATAGGAAACGGGGCCAACGTCCTGACTTTC. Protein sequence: CASSIGNGANVLTF. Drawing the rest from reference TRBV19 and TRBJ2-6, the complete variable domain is DGGITQSPKYLFRKEGQNVTLSCEQNLNHDAMYWYRQDPGQGLRLIYYSQIVNDFQKGDIAEGYSVSREKKESFPLTVTSAQKNPTAFYLCASSIGNGANVLTFGAGSRLTVL.

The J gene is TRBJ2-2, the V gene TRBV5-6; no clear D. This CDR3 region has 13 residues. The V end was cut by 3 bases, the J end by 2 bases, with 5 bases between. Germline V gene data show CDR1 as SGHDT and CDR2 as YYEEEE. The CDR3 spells CASSYSNTGELFF. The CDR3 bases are TGTGCCAGCAGCTATTCCAACACCGGGGAGCTGTTTTTT.

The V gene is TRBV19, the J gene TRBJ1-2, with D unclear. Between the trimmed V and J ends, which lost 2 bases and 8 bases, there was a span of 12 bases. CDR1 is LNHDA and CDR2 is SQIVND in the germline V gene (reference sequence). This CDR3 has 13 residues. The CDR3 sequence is CASSITRERGYTF. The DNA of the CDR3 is TGTGCCAGTAGTATAACCCGGGAACGGGGCTACACCTTC.

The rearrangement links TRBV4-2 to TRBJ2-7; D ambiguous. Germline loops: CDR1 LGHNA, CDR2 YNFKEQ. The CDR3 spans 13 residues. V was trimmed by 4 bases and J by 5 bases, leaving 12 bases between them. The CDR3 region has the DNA TGTGCCAGCAGCCTCACTGACGGAAACGAGCAGTACTTC. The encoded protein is CASSLTDGNEQYF.

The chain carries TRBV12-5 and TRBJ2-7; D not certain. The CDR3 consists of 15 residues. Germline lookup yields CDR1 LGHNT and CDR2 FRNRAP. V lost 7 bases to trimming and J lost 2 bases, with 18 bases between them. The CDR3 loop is CASASPSVDTYEQYF. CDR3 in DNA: TGTGCTAGTGCCTCCCCATCAGTAGATACCTACGAGCAGTACTTC.

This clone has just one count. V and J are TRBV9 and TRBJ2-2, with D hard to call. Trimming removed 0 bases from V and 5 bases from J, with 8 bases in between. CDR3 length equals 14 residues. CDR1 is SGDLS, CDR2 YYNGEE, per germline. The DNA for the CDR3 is TGTGCCAGCAGCGTAGTGTCGCGTACCGGGGAGCTGTTTTTT. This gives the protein CASSVVSRTGELFF.

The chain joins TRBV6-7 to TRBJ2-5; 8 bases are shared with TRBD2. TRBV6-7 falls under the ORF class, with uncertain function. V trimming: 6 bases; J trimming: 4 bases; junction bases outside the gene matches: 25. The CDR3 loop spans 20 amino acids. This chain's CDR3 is CASRPAETSVSRLGRETQYF. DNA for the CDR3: TGTGCCAGCAGGCCCGCCGAGACTAGCGTTTCAAGACTGGGCCGAGAGACCCAGTACTTC.

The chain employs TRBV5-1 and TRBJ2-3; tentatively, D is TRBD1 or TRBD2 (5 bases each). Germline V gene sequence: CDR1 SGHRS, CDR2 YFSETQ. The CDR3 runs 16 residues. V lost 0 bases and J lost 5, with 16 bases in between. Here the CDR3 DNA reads TGCGCCAGCAGCTTGGCCATCGGGACGGGAAAAGATACGCAGTATTTT. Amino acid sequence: CASSLAIGTGKDTQYF. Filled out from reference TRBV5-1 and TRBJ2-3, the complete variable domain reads KAGVTQTPRYLIKTRGQQVTLSCSPISGHRSVSWYQQTPGQGLQFLFEYFSETQRNKGNFPGRFSGRQFSNSRSEMNVSTLELGDSALYLCASSLAIGTGKDTQYFGPGTRLTVL.

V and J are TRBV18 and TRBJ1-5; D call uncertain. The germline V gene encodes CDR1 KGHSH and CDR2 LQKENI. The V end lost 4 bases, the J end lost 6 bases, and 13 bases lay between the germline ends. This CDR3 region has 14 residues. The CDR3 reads CASSQSKGGQPQHF. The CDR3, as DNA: TGTGCCAGCTCACAAAGCAAGGGTGGTCAGCCCCAGCATTTT. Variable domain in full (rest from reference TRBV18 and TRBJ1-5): NAGVMQNPRHLVRRRGQEARLRCSPMKGHSHVYWYRQLPEEGLKFMVYLQKENIIDESGMPKERFSAEFPKEGPSILRIQQVVRGDSAAYFCASSQSKGGQPQHFGDGTRLSIL.

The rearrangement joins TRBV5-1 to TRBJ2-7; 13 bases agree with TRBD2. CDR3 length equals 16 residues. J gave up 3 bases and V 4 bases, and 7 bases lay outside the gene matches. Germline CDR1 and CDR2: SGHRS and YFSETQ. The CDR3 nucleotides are TGCGCCAGCAGCCCGGTAGGGACTAGCGGGAACTACGAGCAGTACTTC. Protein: CASSPVGTSGNYEQYF.

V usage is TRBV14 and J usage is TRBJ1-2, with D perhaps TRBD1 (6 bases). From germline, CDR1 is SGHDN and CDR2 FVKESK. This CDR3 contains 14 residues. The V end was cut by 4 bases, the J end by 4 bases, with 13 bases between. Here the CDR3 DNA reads TGTGCCAGCAGCCGAACAGGGTTAGGCTATGGCTACACCTTC. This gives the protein CASSRTGLGYGYTF.